Each of the 27 T cell receptor beta chains below was sequenced from the same sample in a study of regulatory T cells in long-lasting Graves disease. Arm-PCR of CDR3 regions and iRepertoire HTBI primers were used to build TCR beta libraries. One entry per CDR3 protein results from TCRdb running MiXCR on the multiplex PCR reads. The sample shows about 310,000 distinct CDR3 sequences, around a fifth of them seen only once. The time point was: persistent/refractory GD, antithyroid drugs over 5 years with positive TRAb. PBMCs provided the RNA from which the TCR library was made. This specimen consisted of peripheral blood mononuclear cells (PBMCs), obtained when the disease was refractory, from a patient treated with antithyroid drugs. Receptors originate from a female donor with Graves disease.

This clonotype was picked up many times. The chain has TRBV6-5 and TRBJ1-5; D may be TRBD1 (5 bases). CDR1 and CDR2 from the germline V gene are MNHEY and SVGAGI. The V end was cut by 4 bases, the J end by 6 bases, with 13 bases between. This CDR3 spans 14 amino acids. CDR3 DNA sequence: TGTGCCAGCAGTTGGGGAGGGGTGGCTCAGCCCCAGCATTTT. It codes for CASSWGGVAQPQHF.

The table lists this clonotype with many counts. V and J are TRBV18 and TRBJ1-1, with D hard to call. V was shortened by 0 bases and J by 1 base, with 3 bases between the two germline ends. The germline V gene encodes CDR1 KGHSH and CDR2 LQKENI. The CDR3 covers 13 residues. Here the CDR3 DNA reads TGTGCCAGCTCACCACCAGGGAACACTGAAGCTTTCTTT. Amino acids: CASSPPGNTEAFF.

This clonotype was seen ten or more times. The J gene is TRBJ1-2, the V gene TRBV2, with 8 bases lining up with TRBD1. Germline CDR1 reads SNHLY; CDR2 reads FYNNEI. Trimming cost V 0 bases and J 8 bases; bases outside gene matches: 14. This CDR3 comprises 17 residues. In DNA form, the CDR3 reads TGTGCCAGCAGTGAAGCGCTTCAGGGACAGGTGGGCCAGGGCTACACCTTC. This translates into CASSEALQGQVGQGYTF.

Points on this clonotype: A much bigger clone sits one base away, suggesting this may be a read error. The conserved final phenylalanine or tryptophan is absent from the CDR3, which likely points to a read error. The chain is built from TRBV6-8 and TRBJ1-1, with no clear D. Trimming removed 0 bases at V and 7 bases at J, with 15 bases between. Germline CDR1 is MNHGY and CDR2 is SAAAGT. The CDR3 consists of 15 residues. The CDR3 bases are TGTGCCAGCAGTTACTCCTGCCGGGAGAGGAATGAAGCTTTCCTT. As protein: CASSYSCRERNEAFL.

In the case of this clonotype: One end of the junction is discordant with germline, which a read error may explain. CDR3 in amino acids: CALSVRGYREDAFF. The CDR3 region has the DNA TGTGCCCTCAGTGTGCGGGGATATAGAGAGGATGCTTTCTTT. The chain uses TRBV10-3 and TRBJ1-1; D gene unclear. Germline V gene data show CDR1 as ENHRY and CDR2 as SYGVKD. The CDR3 is made up of 14 amino acids.

This clonotype was recorded at least ten times. The rearrangement links TRBV27 to TRBJ2-7; TRBD2 might be the D (6 bases). In germline, CDR1 is MNHEY, CDR2 SMNVEV (reference sequence). This CDR3 comprises 15 residues. Trimming stripped 5 bases from V and 1 base from J, with 15 bases between. DNA of the CDR3: TGTGCCAGCAGTACGACCGGGACTCAGTCCTACGAGCAGTACTTC. This encodes CASSTTGTQSYEQYF.

The V and J genes are TRBV28 and TRBJ2-5; a possible D gene is TRBD1 (6 bases). Between the trimmed V and J ends, which lost 5 bases and 2 bases, there was a span of 15 bases. The V gene's germline CDR1 is MDHEN and CDR2 SYDVKM. This CDR3 contains 15 residues. In nucleotides, the CDR3 is TGTGCCAGCAGTCAGTGGGACATCGAACAAGAGACCCAGTACTTC. Its translation is CASSQWDIEQETQYF.

The chain employs TRBV4-1 and TRBJ1-1; D might be TRBD1 (6 bases). Per the germline V gene, CDR1 is MGHRA and CDR2 is YSYEKL. This CDR3 has 15 amino acids. V lost 4 bases and J lost 10, with 22 bases in between. The CDR3 coding sequence is TGCGCCAGCAGCCGGGGCAGGGGCGGCCTCTCTGGAGCTTTCTTT. Its translation: CASSRGRGGLSGAFF.

This clonotype was detected ten times or more. The gene calls are TRBV6-1 and TRBJ2-4; D may be TRBD1 or TRBD2 (5 bases each). Deletions cut 8 bases from V and 11 bases from J, with 16 bases between. Germline V lookup: CDR1 MNHNS, CDR2 SASEGT. There are 12 residues in the CDR3. The CDR3 region has the DNA TGTGCCAGCTCCAAGGGGCAGGGACTTCAGTACTTC. This gives the protein CASSKGQGLQYF.

This clonotype was counted only a few times. The J gene is TRBJ2-5, the V gene TRBV7-2, with D uncertain. Trimming removed 5 bases from V and 3 bases from J, with 13 bases in between. The CDR3 runs 14 residues. Germline V lookup: CDR1 SGHTA, CDR2 FQGNSA. The CDR3 sequence is CASSTTYTEETQYF. CDR3 nucleotides: TGTGCCAGCAGCACAACATACACCGAAGAGACCCAGTACTTC.

This clonotype was counted a few times. The chain recombines TRBV20-1 with TRBJ1-1; D remains unclear. Germline CDR1 is DFQATT and CDR2 is SNEGSKA (reference sequence). The CDR3 covers 15 residues. Trimming stripped 1 base from V and 0 bases from J, with 12 bases between. CDR3 residues: CSARAYARMNTEAFF. For the CDR3, the DNA is TGCAGTGCTAGAGCTTACGCGAGAATGAACACTGAAGCTTTCTTT.

The CDR3 DNA reads as TGCGCCAGCAGCTTGGAAGGCGTACTAGGATACGAGCAGTACTTC. It is translated as CASSLEGVLGYEQYF. V gene TRBV5-1 combines with J gene TRBJ2-7; D might be TRBD2 (5 bases). The V and J ends lost 0 bases and 4 bases respectively, with 14 bases between them. This CDR3 has 15 amino acids. Germline CDR1 is SGHRS and CDR2 is YFSETQ. The full variable domain, completed using reference TRBV5-1 and TRBJ2-7, is KAGVTQTPRYLIKTRGQQVTLSCSPISGHRSVSWYQQTPGQGLQFLFEYFSETQRNKGNFPGRFSGRQFSNSRSEMNVSTLELGDSALYLCASSLEGVLGYEQYFGPGTRLTVT.

The chain carries TRBV5-1 and TRBJ2-6; D not resolved. The germline V gene has CDR1 SGHRS and CDR2 YFSETQ. Between the trimmed V and J ends, which lost 5 bases and 4 bases, there was a span of 13 bases. The CDR3 sequence is 15 residues long. The CDR3 is CASSIRVDGANVLTF. The CDR3 DNA is TGCGCCAGCAGTATCCGGGTGGACGGGGCCAACGTCCTGACTTTC. The whole variable domain, filled in from reference TRBV5-1 and TRBJ2-6, reads KAGVTQTPRYLIKTRGQQVTLSCSPISGHRSVSWYQQTPGQGLQFLFEYFSETQRNKGNFPGRFSGRQFSNSRSEMNVSTLELGDSALYLCASSIRVDGANVLTFGAGSRLTVL.

At least ten counts were recorded for this clonotype. This chain uses TRBV9 with TRBJ2-5, with 9 bases matching TRBD1. Per the germline V gene, CDR1 is SGDLS and CDR2 is YYNGEE. Germline trimming cut 3 bases from V and 4 bases from J; bases unmatched to any gene: 10. This CDR3 has 16 amino acids. CDR3 sequence reads: CASSAEQGALGETQYF. CDR3 sequence (DNA): TGTGCCAGCAGCGCAGAACAGGGGGCGCTAGGAGAGACCCAGTACTTC.

J is TRBJ2-7 and V is TRBV30, with 13 positions matching TRBD2. Germline CDR1 and CDR2: GTSNPN and SVGIG (reference sequence). The ends lost 4 bases at V and 4 bases at J; junction bases unmatched: 4. The CDR3 runs to 14 residues. The CDR3 sequence: CAWNGLAGDYEQYF. The CDR3 DNA sequence: TGTGCCTGGAACGGACTAGCGGGAGATTACGAGCAGTACTTC. The whole variable domain, remainder taken from reference TRBV30 and TRBJ2-7, is SQTIHQWPATLVQPVGSPLSLECTVEGTSNPNLYWYRQAAGRGLQLLFYSVGIGQISSEVPQNLSASRPQDRQFILSSKKLLLSDSGFYLCAWNGLAGDYEQYFGPGTRLTVT.

Many counts were recorded for this clonotype. CDR3 nucleotide sequence: TGTGCCAGCAGCTTAGGCGGGACTAGCGGGAACGAGCAGTACTTC. Translated: CASSLGGTSGNEQYF. The chain employs TRBV7-2 and TRBJ2-7; TRBD2 matches at 13 bases. The trim removed 1 base at V and 5 bases at J, leaving 2 bases unmatched. This CDR3 has 15 amino acids. Germline lookup yields CDR1 SGHTA and CDR2 FQGNSA.

This clonotype was observed a few times. This chain uses TRBV27 with TRBJ1-1; D is possibly TRBD1 (5 bases). The CDR3 is 13 residues long. V gave up 5 bases and J gave up 3 bases, with 10 bases separating them. The germline V gene encodes CDR1 MNHEY and CDR2 SMNVEV (reference sequence). The CDR3, as DNA: TGTGCCAGCAGTCGACGAGGGGACACTGAAGCTTTCTTT. Residues: CASSRRGDTEAFF.

In its sample, this clonotype was seen many times. J is TRBJ2-7 and V is TRBV11-2; D is uncertain. The germline gives CDR1 SGHAT, CDR2 FQNNGV. The CDR3 runs to 12 residues. V was pared by 4 bases and J by 6 bases, with 10 bases between. The CDR3 DNA sequence: TGTGCCAGCAGCTCTCGTGAGAGCGAGCAGTACTTC. This gives the protein CASSSRESEQYF.

This clonotype appeared many times. This chain connects TRBV20-1 to TRBJ2-7; 9 bases align to TRBD1. With 3 bases clipped from V and 2 bases from J, the junction kept 8 bases outside the gene matches. The CDR3 runs to 15 residues. Germline CDR1 reads DFQATT; CDR2 reads SNEGSKA (reference sequence). The CDR3 sequence: CSASRQGDFTYEQYF. CDR3 DNA: TGCAGTGCTAGCCGACAGGGGGATTTCACCTACGAGCAGTACTTC.

V is TRBV29-1 and J is TRBJ2-7, with D possibly TRBD1 on 5 matching bases. This CDR3 has 15 residues. Germline CDR1 is SQVTM and CDR2 is ANQGSEA. Trimming stripped 5 bases from V and 0 bases from J, with 17 bases between. The DNA of the CDR3 is TGCAGCGTTACCGACAGCTTTAGGAGCTCCTACGAGCAGTACTTC. Amino acids: CSVTDSFRSSYEQYF.

The chain uses TRBV7-2 and TRBJ2-1, with D unclear. The germline V gene has CDR1 SGHTA and CDR2 FQGNSA. V was trimmed by 3 bases and J by 9 bases, leaving 6 bases between them. This CDR3 comprises 11 residues. The CDR3 DNA reads TGTGCCAGCAGCTTTCGCGTTGAGCAGTTCTTC. Protein product: CASSFRVEQFF.

V and J are TRBV20-1 and TRBJ1-2, with D possibly matching TRBD1 (5 bases). Per the germline V gene, CDR1 is DFQATT and CDR2 is SNEGSKA (reference sequence). V was trimmed by 3 bases and J by 3 bases, leaving 14 bases between them. The CDR3 length is 14 residues. As DNA, the CDR3 is TGCAGTGCTAGTGTGACAGACCACTACTATGGCTACACCTTC. This gives the protein CSASVTDHYYGYTF.

This clonotype was seen only a few times. The rearrangement joins TRBV7-9 to TRBJ2-3; the D call may be TRBD1 or TRBD2 (5 bases each). From germline, CDR1 is SEHNR and CDR2 FQNEAQ (reference sequence). Between the trimmed V and J ends, which lost 5 bases and 0 bases, there was a span of 12 bases. CDR3 length: 15 residues. The CDR3 loop reads CASSGTSGSTDTQYF. CDR3 nucleotide sequence: TGTGCCAGCAGCGGGACGTCGGGGAGCACAGATACGCAGTATTTT.

This clonotype came up many times. This sequence joins TRBV12-3 or TRBV12-4 and TRBJ2-6; a weak D match, TRBD2 (5 bases). The CDR3 has 16 amino acids. V was pared by 3 bases and J by 0 bases, with 9 bases between. The CDR3 DNA follows: TGTGCCAGCAGTTTGGGTAGCGTCTCTGGGGCCAACGTCCTGACTTTC. Its translation is CASSLGSVSGANVLTF.

This chain uses TRBV24-1 with TRBJ2-5; 7 bases are shared with TRBD1. The CDR3 loop spans 12 amino acids. Germline V gives CDR1 KGHDR, CDR2 SFDVKD. V was pared by 9 bases and J by 2 bases, with 2 bases of the junction left unmatched. CDR3 in amino acids: CATGTAQETQYF. The CDR3 nucleotides are TGTGCCACCGGGACAGCACAAGAGACCCAGTACTTC.

This rearrangement joins TRBV11-2 to TRBJ2-5, with 9 bases that match TRBD2. This CDR3 is built from 17 residues. Per germline, CDR1 SGHAT and CDR2 FQNNGV. After removal of 5 bases from V and 5 bases from J, the junction contained 15 bases not matched to a gene. CDR3 protein: CASSPALSPSGTETQYF. The CDR3 DNA reads as TGTGCCAGCAGCCCCGCGCTTAGCCCTAGCGGGACCGAGACCCAGTACTTC.

This clonotype was observed many times. The chain recombines TRBV7-2 with TRBJ2-7; the D gene is possibly TRBD1 (5 bases). The ends were cut back, 1 base at V and 6 bases at J, with 10 bases in the middle. The CDR3 has 13 amino acids. The germline V gene encodes CDR1 SGHTA and CDR2 FQGNSA. The CDR3 DNA sequence: TGTGCCAGCAGCTTAGTCCAGGGCTTCGAGCAGTACTTC. Its protein is CASSLVQGFEQYF.